This TCR beta chain was captured in a study of blood T cell repertoires in COVID-19. The CDR3 consists of 13 residues. Germline lookup yields CDR1 MGHRA and CDR2 YSYEKL. The V end lost 3 bases, the J end lost 5 bases, and 10 bases lay between the germline ends. Produced via immunoSEQ multiplex PCR; TCRdb's table is partial and in-frame only. The sample has 150,000 to 200,000 clones; about nine tenths are singletons. The chain couples TRBV4-1 to TRBJ1-1; D is unresolved. Sequencing was done on a sample of peripheral blood. This clonotype was sampled from a man younger than 35 who had recovered from COVID-19. The CDR3 here is CASSHGGGTEAFF. Here the CDR3 DNA reads TGCGCCAGCAGCCATGGAGGCGGTACTGAAGCTTTCTTT.